The 21 T cell receptor beta chains reported below all come from one sample, sequenced in a study of cytomegalovirus exposure and HLA in healthy donors. Data came from immunoSEQ multiplex PCR; TCRdb stores just in-frame clones and leaves some out. This sample yields under 200,000 clones, of which under 95% are seen a single time; approximately 2.9% belongs to the top ten. Sequenced input: PBMCs. Receptor source: a young woman in good health and CMV-seropositive.

J is TRBJ2-1 and V is TRBV4-1; no clear D gene. Between the trimmed V and J ends, which lost 4 bases and 0 bases, there was a span of 13 bases. Germline assignment: CDR1 MGHRA and CDR2 YSYEKL. The CDR3 loop spans 16 amino acids. CDR3 in DNA: TGCGCCAGCAGCCTCCCCCGGTCAAGCTCCTACAATGAGCAGTTCTTC. It encodes CASSLPRSSSYNEQFF.

This chain connects TRBV20-1 to TRBJ2-7, with D maybe TRBD1 (6 bases). The CDR3 contains 11 residues. Looked up from germline, CDR1 is DFQATT and CDR2 is SNEGSKA (reference sequence). V lost 6 bases to trimming and J lost 4 bases, with 10 bases between them. For the CDR3, the DNA is TGCAGTGCCCGGGACAATTACGAGCAGTACTTC. Amino acid sequence: CSARDNYEQYF.

The chain is built from TRBV28 and TRBJ2-4, with 7 bases lining up with TRBD2. The CDR3 has 16 amino acids. Germline assignment: CDR1 MDHEN and CDR2 SYDVKM. Trimming took 5 bases from V and 0 from J; bases not matched to a gene: 7. Here the CDR3 DNA reads TGTGCCAGCAGTCTGGGGGGGACGTTAGCCAAAAACATTCAGTACTTC. This encodes CASSLGGTLAKNIQYF.

V and J are TRBV7-2 and TRBJ1-4; D remains unclear. The CDR3 totals 15 residues. Trimming removed 1 base at V and 6 bases at J, with 12 bases between. In germline, CDR1 is SGHTA, CDR2 FQGNSA. The CDR3 spells CASSLGSGQDEKLFF. CDR3 DNA: TGTGCCAGCAGCTTAGGTAGCGGGCAGGATGAAAAACTGTTTTTT. Drawing the rest from reference TRBV7-2 and TRBJ1-4, the complete variable domain is GAGVSQSPSNKVTEKGKDVELRCDPISGHTALYWYRQSLGQGLEFLIYFQGNSAPDKSGLPSDRFSAERTGGSVSTLTIQRTQQEDSAVYLCASSLGSGQDEKLFFGSGTQLSVL.

The rearrangement uses TRBV19 and TRBJ2-1; 11 positions agree with TRBD1. This CDR3 has 16 amino acids. The junction had 10 bases not matched to a gene; V was cut back by 6 bases and J by 6 bases. Germline values: CDR1 LNHDA, CDR2 SQIVND (reference sequence). The chain's CDR3 is CASSSLPGQGVNEQFF. The CDR3 DNA sequence: TGTGCCAGTAGCTCCCTTCCGGGACAGGGGGTCAATGAGCAGTTCTTC.

The rearrangement uses TRBV7-8 and TRBJ2-1; TRBD2 aligns across 12 bases. The CDR3 sequence is 15 residues long. CDR1 and CDR2 from the germline V gene are SGHVS and FQNEAQ. Trimming cost V 7 bases and J 6 bases; bases outside gene matches: 7. DNA for the CDR3: TGTGCCAGCAATCCGGGACTAGCGGGTTCCAATGAGCAGTTCTTC. Translated: CASNPGLAGSNEQFF.

The CDR3 bases are TGTGCCAGCAGACAATGGGGCGGGATGCAGGTTGAGCAGTACTTC. This codes for CASRQWGGMQVEQYF. The rearrangement uses TRBV28 and TRBJ2-7, with a tentative D call TRBD2 (6 bases). The CDR3 is made up of 15 amino acids. Germline V lookup: CDR1 MDHEN, CDR2 SYDVKM. Trimming cost V 6 bases and J 7 bases, with 22 bases left between them.

The chain employs TRBV27 and TRBJ2-7; a weak D match, TRBD1 (6 bases). V was pared by 3 bases and J by 2 bases, with 26 bases between. Germline CDR1 reads MNHEY; CDR2 reads SMNVEV (reference sequence). The CDR3 is 19 residues long. The CDR3 loop reads CASSFFVSGGQPDTYEQYF. The CDR3 DNA reads as TGTGCCAGCAGTTTTTTTGTTTCTGGTGGACAGCCCGATACCTACGAGCAGTACTTC.

The genes are TRBV7-7 and TRBJ2-2, with D possibly TRBD1 on 6 matching bases. The V gene lost 1 base and the J gene lost 6 bases, with 9 bases spanning the gap. Germline V gives CDR1 SSHAT, CDR2 FNYEAQ (reference sequence). This CDR3 has 14 residues. The CDR3 coding sequence is TGTGCCAGCAGCTTAGGAGAGGGGGCCGGGGAGCTGTTTTTT. Its protein product is CASSLGEGAGELFF.

This clone was seen a single time. The V call is TRBV27, the J call TRBJ1-4; D is ambiguous. Germline assignment: CDR1 MNHEY and CDR2 SMNVEV (reference sequence). This CDR3 spans 13 amino acids. V lost 2 bases and J lost 5, with 6 bases in between. CDR3 residues: CASSLDGNEKLFF. In nucleotides, the CDR3 is TGTGCCAGCAGTTTAGACGGGAATGAAAAACTGTTTTTT.

V gene TRBV12-5 combines with J gene TRBJ2-1; D is unresolved. This CDR3 has 13 amino acids. The V gene's germline CDR1 is LGHNT and CDR2 FRNRAP. V lost 9 bases to trimming and J lost 6 bases, with 15 bases between them. The CDR3 bases are TGTGCTAGCCGAGGCGTTCCCTCCAATGAGCAGTTCTTC. It yields the protein CASRGVPSNEQFF.

This clone was seen once. The genes are TRBV7-2 and TRBJ1-2; TRBD1 matches at 9 bases. This CDR3 comprises 15 residues. CDR1 and CDR2 from the germline V gene are SGHTA and FQGNSA. Losses at the gene ends were 1 base for V and 4 bases for J; bases not matched to a gene: 4. The CDR3 DNA follows: TGTGCCAGCAGCTTAGGGGGGACAGGGCTCTATGGCTACACCTTC. Protein sequence: CASSLGGTGLYGYTF. Variable domain in full (rest from reference TRBV7-2 and TRBJ1-2): GAGVSQSPSNKVTEKGKDVELRCDPISGHTALYWYRQSLGQGLEFLIYFQGNSAPDKSGLPSDRFSAERTGGSVSTLTIQRTQQEDSAVYLCASSLGGTGLYGYTFGSGTRLTVV.

This chain joins TRBV10-3 and TRBJ2-1; TRBD1 aligns across 9 bases. V gave up 0 bases and J gave up 9 bases; unmatched junction bases: 6. Germline CDR1 is ENHRY and CDR2 is SYGVKD. This CDR3 is 15 amino acids long. The CDR3 coding sequence is TGTGCCATCAGTGAGTCCGGACAGGGGTGGGGTGAGCAGTTCTTC. It specifies CAISESGQGWGEQFF.

This rearrangement joins TRBV6-4 to TRBJ2-1; TRBD2 matches 12 bases. After removal of 4 bases from V and 8 bases from J, the junction contained 3 bases not matched to a gene. This CDR3 spans 14 amino acids. CDR1 and CDR2 from the germline V gene are MRHNA and SNTAGT. This CDR3 is CASSASGGAHEQFF. CDR3 coding DNA: TGTGCCAGCAGTGCTAGCGGGGGGGCCCATGAGCAGTTCTTC.

V usage is TRBV6-6 and J usage is TRBJ1-6; TRBD1 matches at 7 bases. With V trimmed by 0 bases and J by 5 bases, 4 bases remained unmatched. Germline V gives CDR1 MNHNY, CDR2 SVGAGI (reference sequence). The CDR3 is 16 residues long. CDR3 nucleotides: TGTGCCAGCAGTTACTCGATGGGGACAGATAATTCACCCCTCCACTTT. It specifies CASSYSMGTDNSPLHF.

The CDR3 nucleotides read TGTGCCAGCAGTCTACCGGCGTTTGCGGCCCTTAATGAGCAGTTCTTC. Protein sequence: CASSLPAFAALNEQFF. The rearrangement uses TRBV27 and TRBJ2-1; D remains ambiguous. Germline lookup yields CDR1 MNHEY and CDR2 SMNVEV (reference sequence). With 5 bases removed from V and 7 bases from J, the gap between germline ends came to 21 bases. This CDR3 has 16 amino acids.

This chain links TRBV21-1 with TRBJ2-7; TRBD1, the D gene given by the table, was not confirmed from the DNA. TRBV21-1 is a documented pseudogene. This CDR3 spans 10 amino acids. DNA for the CDR3: TGTGCCAGCAGCAACAACAGGTTACGCTTC. Translating gives CASSNNRLRF.

V is TRBV7-9 and J is TRBJ1-5, with D uncertain. V was cut by 1 base and J by 0 bases, with 7 bases left in between. The CDR3 runs to 15 residues. In germline, CDR1 is SEHNR, CDR2 FQNEAQ (reference sequence). The DNA of the CDR3 is TGTGCCAGCAGCTTAGGCCAGTATAGCAATCAGCCCCAGCATTTT. Protein: CASSLGQYSNQPQHF.

The chain uses TRBV5-8 and TRBJ2-3; D ambiguous. Germline CDR1 is SGHTS and CDR2 is YDEGEE. V shed 0 bases and J shed 2 bases, with 7 bases lying between them. The CDR3 covers 14 residues. CDR3 residues: CASSLEISTDTQYF. DNA for the CDR3: TGTGCCAGCAGCTTGGAAATATCCACAGATACGCAGTATTTT. Looking up the rest from reference TRBV5-8 and TRBJ2-3 gives the full variable domain: EAGVTQSPTHLIKTRGQQATLRCSPISGHTSVYWYQQALGLGLQFLLWYDEGEERNRGNFPPRFSGRQFPNYSSELNVNALELEDSALYLCASSLEISTDTQYFGPGTRLTVL.

This clone has a handful of counts. V and J are TRBV18 and TRBJ1-2; TRBD1 matches 9 bases. The CDR3 is made up of 14 amino acids. Germline assignment: CDR1 KGHSH and CDR2 LQKENI. J was trimmed by 7 bases and V by 1 base; bases with no gene match: 4. CDR3 bases: TGTGCCAGCTCACCACTTGGGACAGGGTTTGGCTACACCTTC. Encoded protein: CASSPLGTGFGYTF.

The table lists this clone with a few counts. The V call is TRBV14, the J call TRBJ2-7; D is uncertain. From germline, CDR1 is SGHDN and CDR2 FVKESK. The germline V and J ends were trimmed by 0 bases and 9 bases, with 15 bases remaining between them. CDR3 length: 14 amino acids. In nucleotides, the CDR3 is TGTGCCAGCAGCCAAGACGACGCTCCTGGCGGGCAGTACTTC. This gives the protein CASSQDDAPGGQYF.